One and the same sample provided the 12 T cell receptor beta chains below, sequenced in a study of T cell responses to AZD1222 COVID-19 vaccine. The data were produced by immunoSEQ multiplex PCR, yet TCRdb's version contains in-frame clones alone and is incomplete. The profile shows about 160,000 clones, 85% to 90% of them singletons. The sample was peripheral blood, taken on day 0 of AZD1222 vaccination. The receptor source for this set is an adult in good health.

The chain uses TRBV3-1 (or the pseudogene TRBV3-2) and TRBJ1-3; no clear D. Between the trimmed V and J ends, which lost 0 bases and 4 bases, there was a span of 16 bases. The CDR3 totals 17 residues. CDR1 and CDR2 (germline): LGHDT, YNNKEL (reference sequence). The CDR3, as DNA: TGTGCCAGCAGCCAAGATCTCGGGTATACGGAAGGAAACACCATATATTTT. Translation gives CASSQDLGYTEGNTIYF.

The chain combines TRBV12-3 or TRBV12-4 with TRBJ1-6, with D uncertain. The CDR3 has 12 amino acids. With 3 bases removed from V and 7 bases from J, the gap between germline ends came to 4 bases. Here the CDR3 reads CASSFVNSPLHF. The CDR3 region has the DNA TGTGCCAGCAGTTTCGTGAATTCACCCCTCCACTTT.

The rearrangement links TRBV11-2 to TRBJ2-5; 10 nucleotides match TRBD2. The germline gives CDR1 SGHAT, CDR2 FQNNGV. With 3 bases clipped from V and 5 bases from J, the junction kept 3 bases outside the gene matches. CDR3 size: 14 residues. The CDR3 loop is CASSFSGRRETQYF. The CDR3 region has the DNA TGTGCCAGCAGCTTTAGCGGGAGGCGTGAGACCCAGTACTTC.

The chain couples TRBV25-1 to TRBJ2-2; D might be TRBD2 (5 bases). The germline CDR1 and CDR2 sequences are MGHDK and SYGVNS. The CDR3 totals 12 residues. V was clipped by 10 bases and J by 7 bases, with 13 bases between them. The CDR3 reads CATSDGIGELFF. The DNA of the CDR3 is TGTGCCACCTCGGACGGGATCGGGGAGCTGTTTTTT.

This clone came up a few times. The rearrangement joins TRBV5-5 to TRBJ2-7; 10 nucleotides match TRBD1. The CDR3 has 14 amino acids. The germline V gene encodes CDR1 SGHKS and CDR2 YYEKEE (reference sequence). The V gene end was trimmed by 3 bases and the J gene end by 6 bases; junction bases not matched to a gene: 6. CDR3 in DNA: TGTGCCAGCAGCTCATGGGACAGGGGAGGCGAGCAGTACTTC. This sequence encodes CASSSWDRGGEQYF.

V and J are TRBV4-3 and TRBJ1-2; tentative D call: TRBD1 (5 bases). Per germline, CDR1 LGHNA and CDR2 YSLEER. V was cut by 0 bases and J by 0 bases, with 11 bases left in between. This CDR3 is 16 amino acids long. In DNA, the CDR3 is TGCGCCAGCAGCCAAGACCGACAGAACCCTAACTATGGCTACACCTTC. Protein sequence: CASSQDRQNPNYGYTF.

The V gene is TRBV6-6, the J gene TRBJ1-5; D not certain. The CDR3 length is 14 residues. With 2 bases removed from V and 0 bases from J, the gap between germline ends came to 5 bases. In germline, CDR1 is MNHNY, CDR2 SVGAGI (reference sequence). The CDR3 is CASSYTNSNQPQHF. The CDR3 DNA is TGTGCCAGCAGTTACACCAATAGCAATCAGCCCCAGCATTTT.

J is TRBJ1-2 and V is TRBV27; unclear D gene. CDR1 MNHEY and CDR2 SMNVEV come from the germline V gene (reference sequence). CDR3 size: 13 residues. V dropped 5 bases and J dropped 4 bases, with 11 bases sitting between them. The CDR3 region has the DNA TGTGCCAGCAGTCTCGACGGAGTCTATGGCTACACCTTC. Amino acids: CASSLDGVYGYTF.

This rearrangement joins TRBV19 to TRBJ1-5; unclear D gene. Trimming took 6 bases from V and 4 from J, leaving 7 bases between them. Germline CDR1 reads LNHDA; CDR2 reads SQIVND (reference sequence). This CDR3 is built from 12 residues. The CDR3 reads CASRLLNQPQHF. The CDR3 region has the DNA TGTGCCAGTAGACTCCTTAATCAGCCCCAGCATTTT.

This chain links TRBV5-1 with TRBJ2-2, with D possibly called TRBD1 or TRBD2 (5 bases each). Germline V lookup: CDR1 SGHRS, CDR2 YFSETQ. CDR3 length: 15 residues. Trimming removed 2 bases from V and 6 bases from J, with 14 bases in between. Written as DNA, the CDR3 is TGCGCCAGCAGCTTCAGGGTGGAGGTCGCCGGGGAGCTGTTTTTT. Protein product: CASSFRVEVAGELFF.

The chain recombines TRBV3-1 (or the pseudogene TRBV3-2) with TRBJ1-6; D uncertain. This CDR3 has 14 amino acids. V was cut by 4 bases and J by 14 bases, with 18 bases left in between. Germline V gives CDR1 LGHDT, CDR2 YNNKEL (reference sequence). CDR3 bases: TGTGCCAGCAGCCCAACCCGGGCCTCTTACACCCTCCACTTT. Translating it yields CASSPTRASYTLHF.

The chain joins TRBV6-5 to TRBJ1-2; D not resolved. The CDR3 extends over 15 amino acids. Trimming pared 0 bases from V and 4 bases from J, leaving 12 bases between. Germline V lookup: CDR1 MNHEY, CDR2 SVGAGI. The DNA for the CDR3 is TGTGCCAGCAGTTACTCGATAGGGCAAACCTATGGCTACACCTTC. This gives the protein CASSYSIGQTYGYTF.